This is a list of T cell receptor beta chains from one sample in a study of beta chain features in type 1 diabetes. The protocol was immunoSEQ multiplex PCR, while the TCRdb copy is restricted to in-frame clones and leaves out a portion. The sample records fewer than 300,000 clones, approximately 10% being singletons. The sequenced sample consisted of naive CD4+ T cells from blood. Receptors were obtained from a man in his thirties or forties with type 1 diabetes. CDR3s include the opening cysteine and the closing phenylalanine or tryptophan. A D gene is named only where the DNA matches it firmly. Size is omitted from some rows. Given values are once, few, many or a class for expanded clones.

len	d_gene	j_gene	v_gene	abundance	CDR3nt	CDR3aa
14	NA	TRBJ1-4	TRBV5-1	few	TGCGCCAGCAGCGCGGCCGGGACAAAGGAAAAACTGTTTTTT	CASSAAGTKEKLFF
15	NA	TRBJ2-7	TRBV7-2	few	TGTGCCAGCAGCCCCCGATGGAGGGGGCTCTACGAGCAGTACTTC	CASSPRWRGLYEQYF
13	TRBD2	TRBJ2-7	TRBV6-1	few	TGTGCCAGCAAAGCGGGGGCGTTGTACGAGCAGTACTTC	CASKAGALYEQYF
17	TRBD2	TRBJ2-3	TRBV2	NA	TGTGCCAGCAGTGACGCGGGGACTAGCGCCGAAGGAGATACGCAGTATTTT	CASSDAGTSAEGDTQYF
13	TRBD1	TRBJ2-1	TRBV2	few	TGTGCCAGCACGTACAGGGGGAACAATGAGCAGTTCTTC	CASTYRGNNEQFF
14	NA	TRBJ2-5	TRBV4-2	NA	TGTGCCAGCAGCCAAGACCCAGGGCAGGAGACCCAGTACTTC	CASSQDPGQETQYF
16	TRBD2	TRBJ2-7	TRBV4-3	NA	TGCGCCAGCAGCCCACTAGCGGGGGGGTCGTCCTACGAGCAGTACTTC	CASSPLAGGSSYEQYF
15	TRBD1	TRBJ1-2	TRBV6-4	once	TGTGCCAGCAGTCCTAGGACAGGGAATAACTATGGCTACACCTTC	CASSPRTGNNYGYTF
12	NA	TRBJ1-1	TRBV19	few	TGTGCCAGCGGACAGAGGAACACTGAAGCTTTCTTT	CASGQRNTEAFF
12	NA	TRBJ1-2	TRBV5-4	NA	TGTGCCAGCAGCTACCAGGGAAATGGCTACACCTTC	CASSYQGNGYTF
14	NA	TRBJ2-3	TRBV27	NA	TGTGCCAGCACCCCAGCGGCGCTCGCAGATACGCAGTATTTT	CASTPAALADTQYF
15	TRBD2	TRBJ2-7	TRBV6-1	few	TGTGCCAGCAGTGTTGCGGGGGTTCTGTCCTACGAGCAGTACTTC	CASSVAGVLSYEQYF
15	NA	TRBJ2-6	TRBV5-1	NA	TGCGCCAGCAGCTTGGGAGTGCCTGGGGCCAACGTCCTGACTTTC	CASSLGVPGANVLTF
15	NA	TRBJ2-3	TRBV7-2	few	TGTGCCAGCAGCGTCCGGGACTTCCCCACAGATACGCAGTATTTT	CASSVRDFPTDTQYF
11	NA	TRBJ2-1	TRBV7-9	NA	TGTGTCACGGTTTGGGAGCACGAGCAGTTCTTC	CVTVWEHEQFF
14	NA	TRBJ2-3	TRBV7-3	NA	TGTGCCAGCAGCTTAAGGGGCCCCACAGATACGCAGTATTTT	CASSLRGPTDTQYF
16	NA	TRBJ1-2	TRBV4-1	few	TGCGCCAGCAGCCAAGACCCCACTACAGGGTACGGCGGCTACACCTTC	CASSQDPTTGYGGYTF
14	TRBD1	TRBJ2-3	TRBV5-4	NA	TGTGCCAGCAGCCGAGAAGACAGGGCGGATACGCAGTATTTT	CASSREDRADTQYF
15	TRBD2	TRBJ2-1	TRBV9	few	TGTGCCAGCAGCGTAGTAGGGAGTAGCGGGGGGAAGCAGTTCTTC	CASSVVGSSGGKQFF
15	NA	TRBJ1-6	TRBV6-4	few	TGTGCCAGCAGTGAAGAATTCAGGGTCGGTTCACCCCTCCACTTT	CASSEEFRVGSPLHF
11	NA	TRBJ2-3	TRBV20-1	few	TGCAGTGCTTTCAGTCCAGATACGCAGTATTTT	CSAFSPDTQYF
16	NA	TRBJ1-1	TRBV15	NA	TGTGCCACCAGCAGAGATCGAGGGCTAGATTGGAGGAAGGCTTTCTTT	CATSRDRGLDWRKAFF
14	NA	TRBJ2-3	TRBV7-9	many	TGTGCCAGCAGCTTAGTGCGGGGCACAGATACGCAGTATTTT	CASSLVRGTDTQYF
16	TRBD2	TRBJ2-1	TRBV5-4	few	TGTGCCAGCAGCCGGGGGGGGGAAAGCTCCTACAATGAGCAGTTCTTC	CASSRGGESSYNEQFF
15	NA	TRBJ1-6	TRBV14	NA	TGTGCCAGCAGCCAAGATTGGGGGGGTAATTCACCCCTCCACTTT	CASSQDWGGNSPLHF
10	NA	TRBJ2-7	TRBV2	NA	TGTGCCAGCAGTTCTAACGAGCAGTACTTC	CASSSNEQYF
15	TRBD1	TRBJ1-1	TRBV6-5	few	TGTGCCAGCAGTTACTCGGACAGGTCGAACACTGAAGCTTTCTTT	CASSYSDRSNTEAFF
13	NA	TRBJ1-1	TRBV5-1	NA	TGCGCCTTCTCGGACATTCCGAACACTGAAGCTTTCTTT	CAFSDIPNTEAFF
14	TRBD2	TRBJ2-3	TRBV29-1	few	TGCAGCGGAAAGCGGGGGGGGAGCACAGATACGCAGTATTTT	CSGKRGGSTDTQYF
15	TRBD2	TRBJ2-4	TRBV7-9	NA	TGTGCCAGCAGCGACGCGGGGGGTGCCAAAAACATTCAGTACTTC	CASSDAGGAKNIQYF
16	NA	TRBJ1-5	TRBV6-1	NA	TGTGCCAGCAGTGAAGCGATAGGGAGGGACAATCAGCCCCAGCATTTT	CASSEAIGRDNQPQHF
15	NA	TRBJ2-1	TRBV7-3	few	TGTGCCAGCAGCTTAACACGAGACAAATACAATGAGCAGTTCTTC	CASSLTRDKYNEQFF
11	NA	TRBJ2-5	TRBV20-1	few	TGCAGTGCAGTGCGGGGTGAGACCCAGTACTTC	CSAVRGETQYF
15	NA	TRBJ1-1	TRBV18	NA	TGTGCCAGCTCACCACCGAGCTTACGGAACACTGAAGCTTTCTTT	CASSPPSLRNTEAFF
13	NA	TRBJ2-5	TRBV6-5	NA	TGTGCCAGCAGGGTACCCTTCGGGGAGACCCAGTACTTC	CASRVPFGETQYF
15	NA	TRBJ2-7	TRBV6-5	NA	TGTGCCAGCAGTACCGGTGGTGACACGAACTACGAGCAGTACTTC	CASSTGGDTNYEQYF
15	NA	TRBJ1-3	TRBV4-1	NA	TGCGCCAGCAGCCAAGGCGCAGGCTCTGGAAACACCATATATTTT	CASSQGAGSGNTIYF
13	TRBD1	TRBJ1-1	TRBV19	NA	TGTGCCAGTAGTAGACAGGGGCATACTGAAGCTTTCTTT	CASSRQGHTEAFF
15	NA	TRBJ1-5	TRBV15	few	TGTGCCACCAGCAGGACAGCTCTAGGGCTTACCCCCCAGCATTTT	CATSRTALGLTPQHF
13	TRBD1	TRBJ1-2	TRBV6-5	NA	TGTGCCAGCAGTTACTCGACAGGGCCGATCTACACCTTC	CASSYSTGPIYTF
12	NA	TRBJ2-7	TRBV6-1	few	TGTGCCAGCAGGGCCCAAAGCTACGAGCAGTACTTC	CASRAQSYEQYF
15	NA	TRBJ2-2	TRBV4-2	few	TGTGCCAGCAGCCAAGTGGACAGGAACACCGGGGAGCTGTTTTTT	CASSQVDRNTGELFF
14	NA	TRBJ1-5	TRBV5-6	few	TGTGCCAGCAGCTTCTATCAGGGGAATCAGCCCCAGCATTTT	CASSFYQGNQPQHF
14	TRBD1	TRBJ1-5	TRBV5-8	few	TGTGCCAGCAACGGACAGGGAGTGTTTCAGCCCCAGCATTTT	CASNGQGVFQPQHF
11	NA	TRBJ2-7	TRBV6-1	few	TGTGCAGTCAGTGCTGGCTACGAGCAGTACTTC	CAVSAGYEQYF
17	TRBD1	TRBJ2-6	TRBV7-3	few	TGTGCCAGCAGTTCGACCGGGACAGTCTCTGGGGCCAACGTCCTGACTTTC	CASSSTGTVSGANVLTF
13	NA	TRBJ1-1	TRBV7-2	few	TGTGCCAGCAGCCTTGACAGGAACACTGAAGCTTTCTTT	CASSLDRNTEAFF
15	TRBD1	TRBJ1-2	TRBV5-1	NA	TGCGCCAGCAGCTTGGGAGACAGGGTGAGCTATGGCTACACCTTC	CASSLGDRVSYGYTF
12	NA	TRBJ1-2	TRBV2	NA	TGTGCCAGCAGTGAAGCGAGCTATGGCTACACCTTC	CASSEASYGYTF
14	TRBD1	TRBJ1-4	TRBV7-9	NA	TGTGCCAGCAGCCTGGGACAGGGTAGGGAAAAACTGTTTTTT	CASSLGQGREKLFF
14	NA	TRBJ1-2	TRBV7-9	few	TGTGCCAGCAGCCCCACGTACAGGCCTGATGGCTACACCTTC	CASSPTYRPDGYTF
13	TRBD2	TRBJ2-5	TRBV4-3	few	TGCGCCAGCAGCCCCCTGGGGGGGGAGACCCAGTACTTC	CASSPLGGETQYF
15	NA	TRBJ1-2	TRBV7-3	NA	TGTGCCAGCAGCTTCGGTCCTCTCAGGGTCCCCGGCTACACCTTC	CASSFGPLRVPGYTF